This entry lists 18 T cell receptor beta chains sequenced from one sample in a study of OX40 agonist ivuxolimab in advanced cancers. The library was obtained by the immunoSEQ multiplex PCR assay. TCRdb provides this immuneACCESS table in a form limited to in-frame rearrangements. Some clones are lacking; in checked studies, under half of them reflect an unresolved V gene, and why the rest are absent is not known. This sample has approximately 49,000 clones in its table, and about 81% of those were observed once. The ten biggest clones cover roughly 1.7% of the sample. This material consisted of CD4+ or CD8+ T cells sorted from blood, taken in a trial of the OX40 agonist ivuxolimab. Receptors were obtained from an adult with an advanced solid tumor such as melanoma, head and neck, liver or kidney cancer.

The chain is built from TRBV25-1 and TRBJ2-3; 10 bases agree with TRBD1. CDR3 size: 13 residues. Unmatched junction bases numbered 6, after V lost 11 bases and J lost 4 bases. Germline CDR1 MGHDK, CDR2 SYGVNS. The CDR3 nucleotides are TGTGCCGGGGGGGGACAGGGGCCAGATACGCAGTATTTT. It is translated as CAGGGQGPDTQYF.

The chain uses TRBV18 and TRBJ2-5, with 8 bases that match TRBD1. The CDR3 consists of 14 residues. V dropped 5 bases and J dropped 2; count of bases not matched to a gene: 4. The germline CDR1 and CDR2 sequences are KGHSH and LQKENI. The CDR3 DNA follows: TGTGCCAGCTCATCAGGGGGCGGGCAAGAGACCCAGTACTTC. Its translation: CASSSGGGQETQYF.

The chain links TRBV5-1 to TRBJ2-3; 8 bases align to TRBD2. V was clipped by 5 bases and J by 3 bases; unmatched bases: 11. CDR1 and CDR2 from the germline V gene are SGHRS and YFSETQ. The CDR3 is made up of 16 amino acids. CDR3: CASSFFEGLATDTQYF. CDR3 DNA: TGCGCCAGCAGTTTTTTTGAAGGACTAGCTACAGATACGCAGTATTTT.

The V gene is TRBV11-2, the J gene TRBJ1-3; no definite D call. The germline CDR1 and CDR2 sequences are SGHAT and FQNNGV. The CDR3 extends over 15 amino acids. Between the trimmed V and J ends, which lost 4 bases and 1 base, there was a span of 11 bases. In nucleotides, the CDR3 is TGTGCCAGCAGCTCCCTCCTCGGATCTGGAAACACCATATATTTT. Amino acids: CASSSLLGSGNTIYF. The entire variable domain, with the rest obtained from reference TRBV11-2 and TRBJ1-3, is as follows: EAGVAQSPRYKIIEKRQSVAFWCNPISGHATLYWYQQILGQGPKLLIQFQNNGVVDDSQLPKDRFSAERLKGVDSTLKIQPAKLEDSAVYLCASSSLLGSGNTIYFGEGSWLTVV.

The chain carries TRBV6-6 and TRBJ2-7; D gene uncertain. This CDR3 contains 15 residues. V lost 2 bases to trimming and J lost 5 bases, with 16 bases between them. Germline CDR1 reads MNHNY; CDR2 reads SVGAGI (reference sequence). For the CDR3, the DNA is TGTGCCAGCAGTTACGGTCCCGTTAATCTCAACGAGCAGTACTTC. Residues: CASSYGPVNLNEQYF.

In its sample, this clone was seen once. This sequence joins TRBV28 and TRBJ2-4; 10 bases agree with TRBD1. Looked up from germline, CDR1 is MDHEN and CDR2 is SYDVKM. V was clipped by 4 bases and J by 7 bases; unmatched bases: 1. CDR3 length: 13 residues. CDR3 sequence (DNA): TGTGCCAGCAGTTGGGGACAGGGGAACATTCAGTACTTC. Its protein product is CASSWGQGNIQYF.

The chain joins TRBV27 to TRBJ2-2; D is unclear. The CDR3 runs 15 residues. The germline V gene has CDR1 MNHEY and CDR2 SMNVEV (reference sequence). The V end lost 4 bases, the J end lost 1 base, and 10 bases lay between the germline ends. This CDR3 reads CASSSPRGNTGELFF. CDR3 coding DNA: TGTGCCAGCAGTTCGCCCAGAGGGAACACCGGGGAGCTGTTTTTT.

V is TRBV15 and J is TRBJ1-2; D might be TRBD1 (6 bases). V was shortened by 0 bases and J by 6 bases, with 11 bases between the two germline ends. The CDR3 length is 14 residues. CDR1 and CDR2 (germline): LNHNV, YYDKDF (reference sequence). In DNA form, the CDR3 reads TGTGCCACCAGCAGAGATACGTCAGGGGATGGCTACACCTTC. Translation gives CATSRDTSGDGYTF. Full variable domain (rest looked up from reference TRBV15 and TRBJ1-2): DAMVIQNPRYQVTQFGKPVTLSCSQTLNHNVMYWYQQKSSQAPKLLFHYYDKDFNNEADTPDNFQSRRPNTSFCFLDIRSPGLGDTAMYLCATSRDTSGDGYTFGSGTRLTVV.

To note about this clone: Other DNA sequences in this sample translate to the same CDR3. The chain employs TRBV20-1 and TRBJ2-1; the D call may be TRBD1 or TRBD2 (5 bases each). Trimming stripped 6 bases from V and 9 bases from J, with 6 bases between. The CDR3 extends over 9 amino acids. CDR1 and CDR2 from the germline V gene are DFQATT and SNEGSKA (reference sequence). The CDR3 coding sequence is TGCAGTGCGGGGGTTGAGCAGTTCTTC. Translated: CSAGVEQFF.

J is TRBJ2-2 and V is TRBV7-8, with 10 bases aligning to TRBD2. Germline V gene data show CDR1 as SGHVS and CDR2 as FQNEAQ. J lost 5 bases, V lost 1 base, and 16 bases had no gene match. The CDR3 is made up of 20 amino acids. The CDR3 coding sequence is TGTGCCAGCAGCTTAGTTCGAGCGGGAGGGCCTAGGACGAGAACCGGGGAGCTGTTTTTT. Amino acids: CASSLVRAGGPRTRTGELFF.

J is TRBJ2-4 and V is TRBV18; 7 nucleotides match TRBD2. The CDR3 totals 14 residues. V dropped 3 bases and J dropped 6; count of bases not matched to a gene: 5. The germline V gene has CDR1 KGHSH and CDR2 LQKENI. CDR3 coding DNA: TGTGCCAGCTCACCCCCGGGGGGTGGAAACATTCAGTACTTC. Translating it yields CASSPPGGGNIQYF.

V usage is TRBV11-1 and J usage is TRBJ2-5; TRBD1 agrees at 9 bases. The DNA end is more similar to TRBJ2-7, so the J call may be wrong. The CDR3 sequence is 13 residues long. The germline V gene has CDR1 SGHAT and CDR2 FQDESV (reference sequence). The CDR3 nucleotides read TGTGCCAGTCACTTGGGACAGGGAGACGAGCAGTACTTC. The encoded protein is CASHLGQGDEQYF.

The chain combines TRBV7-2 with TRBJ1-1; D is undetermined. Germline V gene sequence: CDR1 SGHTA, CDR2 FQGNSA. V lost 6 bases to trimming and J lost 3 bases, with 11 bases between them. This CDR3 is built from 13 residues. The CDR3 region has the DNA TGTGCCAGCAGATTCGCCCCGGACACTGAAGCTTTCTTT. It is translated as CASRFAPDTEAFF.

The CDR3 DNA is TGCGCCAGCAGCCAAGACTCAGGGAACACCGGGGAGCTGTTTTTT. It codes for CASSQDSGNTGELFF. The chain employs TRBV4-3 and TRBJ2-2; no reliable D call. From germline, CDR1 is LGHNA and CDR2 YSLEER. The CDR3 runs to 15 residues. Trimming took 0 bases from V and 1 from J, leaving 6 bases between them.

V gene TRBV5-6 combines with J gene TRBJ2-5; 7 bases match TRBD1. CDR3 length: 14 amino acids. Trimming took 7 bases from V and 5 from J; bases not matched to a gene: 11. CDR1 is SGHDT, CDR2 YYEEEE, per germline. The CDR3 loop reads CASFQTGRDETQYF. CDR3 in DNA: TGTGCCAGCTTTCAGACAGGGCGAGATGAGACCCAGTACTTC.

V gene TRBV4-2 combines with J gene TRBJ1-4; D is uncertain. Trimming shortened V by 7 bases and J by 1 base, and 13 bases separated the two germline ends. The CDR3 totals 15 residues. Germline V gene lookup returns CDR1 LGHNA and CDR2 YNFKEQ. The CDR3 region is CASKNLQKTNEKLFF. The CDR3 coding sequence is TGTGCCAGCAAAAACCTACAGAAAACTAATGAAAAACTGTTTTTT.

The J gene is TRBJ2-7, the V gene TRBV10-3; TRBD1 aligns across 8 bases. Trimming at V came to 8 bases and at J to 1 base, leaving 10 bases not matched to a gene. Germline-derived CDR1 and CDR2 are ENHRY and SYGVKD. The CDR3 length is 15 residues. In nucleotides, the CDR3 is TGTGCCATCTCCCGAACCCAGGGGGCATCCTACGAGCAGTACTTC. Protein: CAISRTQGASYEQYF.

The chain carries TRBV2 and TRBJ2-4; D uncertain. Trimming left V 0 bases short and J 3 bases short, with 15 bases between. Germline V gene data show CDR1 as SNHLY and CDR2 as FYNNEI. There are 17 residues in the CDR3. In DNA, the CDR3 is TGTGCCAGCAGTGAAGCATTGCGGAACACCCTCAAAAACATTCAGTACTTC. Translating it yields CASSEALRNTLKNIQYF.